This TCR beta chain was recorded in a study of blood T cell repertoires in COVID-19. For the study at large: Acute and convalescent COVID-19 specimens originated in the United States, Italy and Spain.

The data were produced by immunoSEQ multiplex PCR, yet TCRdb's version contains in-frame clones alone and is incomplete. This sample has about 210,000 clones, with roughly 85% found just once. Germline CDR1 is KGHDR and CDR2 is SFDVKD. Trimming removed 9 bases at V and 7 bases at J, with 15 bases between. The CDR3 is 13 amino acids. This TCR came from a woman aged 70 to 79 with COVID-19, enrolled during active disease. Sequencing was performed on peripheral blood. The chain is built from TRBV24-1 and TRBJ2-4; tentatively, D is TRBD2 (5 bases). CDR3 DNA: TGTGCCACCGCTGCCCGGGGAGTGAACATTCAGTACTTC. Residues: CATAARGVNIQYF.